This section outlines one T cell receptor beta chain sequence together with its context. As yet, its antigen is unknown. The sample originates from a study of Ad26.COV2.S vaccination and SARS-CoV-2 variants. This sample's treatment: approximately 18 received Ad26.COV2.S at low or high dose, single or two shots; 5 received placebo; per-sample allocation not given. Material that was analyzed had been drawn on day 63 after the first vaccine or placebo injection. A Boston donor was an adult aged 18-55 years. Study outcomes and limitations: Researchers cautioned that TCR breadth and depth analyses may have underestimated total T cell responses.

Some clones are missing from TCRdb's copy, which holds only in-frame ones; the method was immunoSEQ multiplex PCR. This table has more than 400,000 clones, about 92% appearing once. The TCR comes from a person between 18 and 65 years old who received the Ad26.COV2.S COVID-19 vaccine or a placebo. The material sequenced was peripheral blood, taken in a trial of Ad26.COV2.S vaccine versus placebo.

The DNA for the CDR3 is TGTGCCAGCAGCTTGGGTGAGGGGATTATCTCCTACGAGCAGTACTTC. It codes for CASSLGEGIISYEQYF. The chain employs TRBV5-4 and TRBJ2-7; perhaps D is TRBD1 or TRBD2 (5 bases each). The CDR3 runs 16 residues. Trimming pared 0 bases from V and 0 bases from J, leaving 13 bases between. The V gene's germline CDR1 is SGHNT and CDR2 YYREEE (reference sequence).